This T cell receptor (beta chain) came from a study of blood T cells in healthy people across ages. Background on the study: Using template switching, researchers captured about one barcoded beta molecule for each two T cells.

As regards this clonotype: Antigen specificity is unknown. A much larger clone is a single base away; this may be a read error.

Study findings and constraints: In the absence of known donor CMV status, changes in expanded clonotypes were possibly confounded.

Next came a second PCR, run for roughly 7 to 12 cycles, which used a sample-barcoded 5' primer along with a J-beta primer mix. The template-switch adaptor was a 5' adaptor with 12 random nucleotides. It tagged each cDNA molecule. TCRdb re-analysed the 5' RACE reads in MiXCR, keeping a single row per CDR3 protein. Among over 1,200,000 distinct CDR3 sequences, 59% were seen once, and the ten largest hold over 5.5%. Whenever a sample was processed, at least 6 million PBMCs were isolated. The CDR3 totals 16 residues. CDR1 DFQATT and CDR2 SNEGSKA come from the germline V gene (reference sequence). The sequencing sample was made of blood. The V and J genes are TRBV20-1 and TRBJ2-1; D is possibly TRBD1 or TRBD2 (5 bases each). With the DNA end fitting TRBJ2-7 better, the J assignment may be wrong. The TCR sequence derives from a man in his late teens or twenties in good health. Here the CDR3 DNA reads TGCAGTGCGCCCTCCGGGACCTTTAGCTCCTACAATGAGCAGTACTTC. The encoded protein is CSAPSGTFSSYNEQYF.